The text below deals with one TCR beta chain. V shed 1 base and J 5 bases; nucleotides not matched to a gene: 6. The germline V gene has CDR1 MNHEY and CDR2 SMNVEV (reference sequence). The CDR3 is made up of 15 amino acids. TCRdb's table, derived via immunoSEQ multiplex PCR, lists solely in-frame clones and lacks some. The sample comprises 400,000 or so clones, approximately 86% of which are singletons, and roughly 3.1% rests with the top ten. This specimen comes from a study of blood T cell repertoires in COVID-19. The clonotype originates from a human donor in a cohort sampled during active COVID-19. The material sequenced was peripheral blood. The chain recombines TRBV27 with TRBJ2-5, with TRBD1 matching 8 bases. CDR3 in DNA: TGTGCCAGCAGTTTATTTCAGGGGGCTGGGGAGACCCAGTACTTC. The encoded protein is CASSLFQGAGETQYF.